These 14 T cell receptor beta chains were sequenced from one sample in a study of CD8+CD57+ T cells in acquired aplastic anemia. TCR beta VDJ and CDR3 profiling used genomic DNA as template. MiXCR, applied by TCRdb to the reads, yields one record per CDR3 protein. The sample consists of about 120,000 distinct CDR3 sequences, 50% to 60% of them appearing once. Whoever was chosen for sequencing had shown CD8+CD57+ cell expansion by flow cytometry. The sample comprised sorted CD4+, CD8+, or CD8+CD57+ T cells (not recorded which) from PBMCs. The receptor set was obtained from a human donor with aplastic anemia.

This clonotype was found many times. V gene TRBV7-9 combines with J gene TRBJ2-5, with 8 nucleotides matching TRBD2. CDR1 is SEHNR and CDR2 is FQNEAQ in the germline V gene (reference sequence). Trimming removed 5 bases from V and 3 bases from J; junction bases left unmatched: 8. CDR3 length: 15 amino acids. The CDR3 nucleotides read TGTGCCAGCAGCATTACTAGCGGCTTTGAAGAGACCCAGTACTTC. This gives the protein CASSITSGFEETQYF.

This chain uses TRBV7-8 with TRBJ2-1; TRBD2 matches at 10 bases. The CDR3 has 16 amino acids. Germline assignment: CDR1 SGHVS and CDR2 FQNEAQ. The V segment lost 3 bases and the J segment 7 bases; nucleotides outside the gene matches: 9. The chain's CDR3 is CASSLKAGGPPNEQFF. CDR3 sequence (DNA): TGTGCCAGCAGCTTGAAAGCGGGAGGGCCTCCTAATGAGCAGTTCTTC.

This clonotype was recorded many times. The chain links TRBV6-1 to TRBJ1-1; 7 positions match TRBD1. Per germline, CDR1 MNHNS and CDR2 SASEGT. CDR3 length equals 12 residues. The V gene end was trimmed by 7 bases and the J gene end by 4 bases; junction bases not matched to a gene: 3. DNA for the CDR3: TGTGCCAGCACTCAGGGGGTCACTGAAGCTTTCTTT. Translating it yields CASTQGVTEAFF.

This chain connects TRBV9 to TRBJ2-7; D ambiguous. CDR1 and CDR2 from the germline V gene are SGDLS and YYNGEE. The CDR3 loop spans 12 amino acids. The germline V and J ends were trimmed by 4 bases and 4 bases, with 9 bases remaining between them. The CDR3 is CASSSDGYEQYF. Written as DNA, the CDR3 is TGTGCCAGCAGCTCGGACGGATACGAGCAGTACTTC.

The genes are TRBV19 and TRBJ2-7; TRBD2 matches 12 bases. CDR3 length equals 14 residues. Per germline, CDR1 LNHDA and CDR2 SQIVND (reference sequence). This CDR3 is CARSTSGSVYEQYF. The CDR3 nucleotides read TGTGCTAGATCGACTAGCGGGAGTGTCTACGAGCAGTACTTC.

This CDR3 is CASTPPEGFYEQYF. In DNA, the CDR3 is TGTGCCAGCACCCCGCCCGAGGGGTTCTACGAGCAGTACTTC. The chain joins TRBV2 to TRBJ2-7, with D possibly being TRBD1 or TRBD2 (5 bases each). The CDR3 has 14 amino acids. Trimming took off 7 bases at V and 3 bases at J, with 16 bases between the two ends. Germline CDR1 is SNHLY and CDR2 is FYNNEI.

The chain employs TRBV25-1 and TRBJ1-2; D is uncertain. The V gene's germline CDR1 is MGHDK and CDR2 SYGVNS. The CDR3 contains 16 residues. V dropped 3 bases and J dropped 5 bases, with 19 bases sitting between them. The DNA of the CDR3 is TGTGCCAGCAGTGATACGACCCTCGGACGCGGGTATGGCTACACCTTC. It specifies CASSDTTLGRGYGYTF.

The CDR3, as DNA: TGTGCCGTTACAGGGGGCTACACTGAAGCTTTCTTT. It yields the protein CAVTGGYTEAFF. The rearrangement joins TRBV7-9 to TRBJ1-1, with TRBD1 matching over 9 bases. CDR3 length: 12 amino acids. V shed 11 bases and J 3 bases; nucleotides not matched to a gene: 4. CDR1 SEHNR and CDR2 FQNEAQ come from the germline V gene (reference sequence).

In its sample, this clonotype was seen many times. CDR3 region: CATSGERALSGNTIYF. CDR3 nucleotide sequence: TGTGCCACCAGCGGGGAAAGGGCCCTCAGTGGAAACACCATATATTTT. The chain employs TRBV15 and TRBJ1-3; D gene ambiguous. The CDR3 consists of 16 residues. Germline CDR1 and CDR2: LNHNV and YYDKDF (reference sequence). The ends were cut back, 5 bases at V and 3 bases at J, with 17 bases in the middle.

This clonotype was seen more than once but under ten times. The gene calls are TRBV19 and TRBJ1-2, with D perhaps matching TRBD1 (5 bases). CDR1 and CDR2 from the germline V gene are LNHDA and SQIVND (reference sequence). CDR3 size: 11 residues. Trimming pared 5 bases from V and 8 bases from J, leaving 9 bases between. Here the CDR3 reads CASSFRQGYTF. CDR3 nucleotide sequence: TGTGCCAGTAGTTTTCGACAGGGCTACACCTTC.

This clonotype has at least ten counts. This CDR3 reads CASSPGNYGYTF. In DNA, the CDR3 is TGTGCCAGCAGCCCCGGGAACTATGGCTACACCTTC. The V call is TRBV9, the J call TRBJ1-2, with D hard to call. The CDR3 runs to 12 residues. Germline V gene lookup returns CDR1 SGDLS and CDR2 YYNGEE. V shed 4 bases and J shed 2 bases, with 6 bases lying between them.

As regards this clonotype: The CDR3 does not close with the conserved phenylalanine or tryptophan, likely indicating a read error. Because the CDR3's place on the DNA is in doubt, the DNA is left out and the CDR3 is given as listed by TCRdb. The chain combines TRBV2 with TRBJ2-6. Both ends counted, the CDR3 spans 15 residues. In germline, CDR1 is SNHLY, CDR2 FYNNEI. The CDR3 protein is CASSERHSSGANVLT.

J is TRBJ1-2 and V is TRBV10-3; D unresolved. This CDR3 has 14 amino acids. Germline V CDR1 and CDR2: ENHRY, SYGVKD. V was clipped by 0 bases and J by 3 bases, with 8 bases between them. The CDR3 region has the DNA TGTGCCATCAGTGAGTCCCCGGAACACTATGGCTACACCTTC. This translates into CAISESPEHYGYTF.

The rearrangement uses TRBV6-6 and TRBJ2-1; 8 nucleotides match TRBD2. The CDR3 runs 15 residues. Trimming removed 0 bases from V and 5 bases from J; junction bases left unmatched: 3. In germline, CDR1 is MNHNY, CDR2 SVGAGI (reference sequence). CDR3 in DNA: TGTGCCAGCAGTTACTCGACTAGCGTTGACAATGAGCAGTTCTTC. Its translation is CASSYSTSVDNEQFF.